This TCR beta chain is drawn from a study of blood T cell repertoires in COVID-19. V lost 3 bases, J lost 10 bases, and 13 bases stayed unmatched. This CDR3 is built from 17 residues. Germline-derived CDR1 and CDR2 are SGHRS and YFSETQ. Authors' analysis steps: Estimated nucleated cell counts came from reference gene primer amplification. Data came from immunoSEQ multiplex PCR; TCRdb stores just in-frame clones and leaves some out. V and J calls and clone size follow that table, whereas D and trimming were derived from the DNA. Of under 200,000 clones listed, almost 85% are singletons. V is TRBV5-1 and J is TRBJ2-2; 12 nucleotides line up with TRBD2. This TCR came from a man aged 45-60 years who had recovered from COVID-19. Specimen: PBMCs or T cells enriched from blood (not recorded which). The CDR3 DNA is TGCGCCAGCAGCTGGCCCCCGACTAGCGGGGGCGGCGAGGAGCTGTTTTTT. Translated, it gives CASSWPPTSGGGEELFF.